This passage covers 31 T cell receptor beta chains from one sample sequenced in a study of T cell clonotyping in hematopoietic cell transplantation. TCRdb's table, derived via immunoSEQ multiplex PCR, lists solely in-frame clones and lacks some. The profile shows 70,000 or so clones, approximately 94% of them singletons. The specimen sequenced was peripheral blood mononuclear cells. These receptors came from a man between 50 and 59 years old in good health. Some clones in this sample may be carry-over from other donors' samples.

The chain combines TRBV5-1 with TRBJ2-2; D possibly matches TRBD1 or TRBD2 (7 bases each). V dropped 4 bases and J dropped 3 bases, with 19 bases sitting between them. Germline V gives CDR1 SGHRS, CDR2 YFSETQ. The CDR3 contains 17 residues. This CDR3 reads CASSPRQGGVDTGELFF. The CDR3, as DNA: TGCGCCAGCAGCCCAAGACAGGGAGGGGTCGACACCGGGGAGCTGTTTTTT.

The chain carries TRBV28 and TRBJ2-5, with unresolved D. Trimming removed 2 bases at V and 4 bases at J, with 2 bases between. The CDR3 sequence is 11 residues long. From germline, CDR1 is MDHEN and CDR2 SYDVKM. In DNA form, the CDR3 reads TGTGCCAGCAGTTTAGGAGAGACCCAGTACTTC. This gives the protein CASSLGETQYF.

This chain joins TRBV29-1 and TRBJ2-7; TRBD1 agrees at 7 bases. The junction had 9 bases not matched to a gene; V was cut back by 1 base and J by 3 bases. This CDR3 spans 15 amino acids. Germline CDR1 SQVTM, CDR2 ANQGSEA. CDR3 residues: CSVEGPRDRNYEQYF. CDR3 DNA sequence: TGCAGCGTTGAAGGCCCTCGGGACAGAAACTACGAGCAGTACTTC.

The chain uses TRBV9 and TRBJ2-3, with D perhaps matching TRBD1 or TRBD2 (5 bases each). V was cut by 7 bases and J by 7 bases, with 13 bases left in between. This CDR3 has 12 residues. Germline CDR1 and CDR2: SGDLS and YYNGEE. This CDR3 is CASRDGKNTQYF. CDR3 in DNA: TGTGCCAGCCGGGACGGCAAGAATACGCAGTATTTT. Based on the CDR3 plus reference TRBV9 and TRBJ2-3, the full variable domain is DSGVTQTPKHLITATGQRVTLRCSPRSGDLSVYWYQQSLDQGLQFLIQYYNGEERAKGNILERFSAQQFPDLHSELNLSSLELGDSALYFCASRDGKNTQYFGPGTRLTVL.

This chain uses TRBV2 with TRBJ1-2; TRBD1 might be the D (6 bases). Trimming took off 6 bases at V and 0 bases at J, with 20 bases between the two ends. CDR3 length: 17 residues. The germline CDR1 and CDR2 sequences are SNHLY and FYNNEI. CDR3 amino acids: CASRSTGARYSNYGYTF. CDR3 nucleotide sequence: TGTGCCAGCAGATCGACAGGAGCCCGTTACTCTAACTATGGCTACACCTTC.

The V call is TRBV9, the J call TRBJ2-6, with D uncertain. Looked up from germline, CDR1 is SGDLS and CDR2 is YYNGEE. The CDR3 totals 13 residues. Trimming removed 4 bases at V and 4 bases at J, with 6 bases between. The DNA of the CDR3 is TGTGCCAGCAGCCTTGAGGGGGCCAACGTCCTGACTTTC. Translating it yields CASSLEGANVLTF.

The chain recombines TRBV19 with TRBJ2-7, with 10 positions matching TRBD2. In germline, CDR1 is LNHDA, CDR2 SQIVND (reference sequence). Trimming took 5 bases from V and 4 from J; bases not matched to a gene: 5. This CDR3 spans 14 amino acids. The CDR3 bases are TGTGCCAGTAGTTCAGGACTAGCGGTGTACGAGCAGTACTTC. Translation gives CASSSGLAVYEQYF.

The rearrangement joins TRBV30 to TRBJ2-7, with D tentatively TRBD1 (6 bases). V was shortened by 2 bases and J by 1 base, with 12 bases between the two germline ends. This CDR3 is 14 amino acids long. Per the germline V gene, CDR1 is GTSNPN and CDR2 is SVGIG (reference sequence). CDR3 region: CAWSTTGFSYEQYF. The CDR3 DNA sequence: TGTGCCTGGAGTACAACAGGGTTTTCCTACGAGCAGTACTTC.

The chain combines TRBV19 with TRBJ1-4; 8 bases are shared with TRBD1. The germline CDR1 and CDR2 sequences are LNHDA and SQIVND (reference sequence). This CDR3 has 17 residues. Trimming took 2 bases from V and 0 from J; bases not matched to a gene: 5. CDR3 loop: CASSIRQGSATNEKLFF. CDR3 nucleotide sequence: TGTGCCAGTAGTATACGACAGGGGAGTGCAACTAATGAAAAACTGTTTTTT.

This chain joins TRBV29-1 and TRBJ2-5; D uncertain. V gave up 3 bases and J gave up 2 bases, with 10 bases separating them. The germline V gene encodes CDR1 SQVTM and CDR2 ANQGSEA. This CDR3 spans 13 amino acids. The CDR3 protein is CSVDALTQETQYF. CDR3 bases: TGCAGCGTTGACGCACTAACACAAGAGACCCAGTACTTC. Variable domain in full (rest from reference TRBV29-1 and TRBJ2-5): SAVISQKPSRDICQRGTSLTIQCQVDSQVTMMFWYRQQPGQSLTLIATANQGSEATYESGFVIDKFPISRPNLTFSTLTVSNMSPEDSSIYLCSVDALTQETQYFGPGTRLLVL.

The CDR3 region has the DNA TGTGCCAGCAGTTCCACGAGCGGACGGATCTATGGCTACACCTTC. Translating gives CASSSTSGRIYGYTF. The chain recombines TRBV6-5 with TRBJ1-2; D not resolved. V was pared by 4 bases and J by 4 bases, with 16 bases between. The germline CDR1 and CDR2 sequences are MNHEY and SVGAGI. CDR3 size: 15 residues.

The chain links TRBV4-3 to TRBJ2-7, with D maybe TRBD2 (6 bases). V was shortened by 0 bases and J by 3 bases, with 12 bases between the two germline ends. Germline loops: CDR1 LGHNA, CDR2 YSLEER. This CDR3 has 15 amino acids. CDR3 nucleotides: TGCGCCAGCAGCCAAGATAGAATGGGGGGCTACGAGCAGTACTTC. As protein: CASSQDRMGGYEQYF.

The chain has TRBV9 and TRBJ1-1, with D tentatively TRBD1 (6 bases). Germline loops: CDR1 SGDLS, CDR2 YYNGEE. V dropped 2 bases and J dropped 6 bases, with 11 bases sitting between them. This CDR3 has 13 amino acids. The CDR3 nucleotides read TGTGCCAGCAGCGTCAAACCAGGGGCTGAAGCTTTCTTT. Protein: CASSVKPGAEAFF.

V and J are TRBV29-1 and TRBJ2-5; D is perhaps TRBD1 (5 bases). Germline V CDR1 and CDR2: SQVTM, ANQGSEA. The V and J ends lost 3 bases and 2 bases respectively, with 13 bases between them. The CDR3 sequence is 14 residues long. In DNA form, the CDR3 reads TGCAGCGTTGAGTTGGACAAAAGACAAGAGACCCAGTACTTC. It codes for CSVELDKRQETQYF.

CDR3 DNA sequence: TGCAGCGCTGAGATTGGGGCCACAGATACGCAGTATTTT. Residues: CSAEIGATDTQYF. The genes are TRBV29-1 and TRBJ2-3; possible D gene TRBD1, 5 bases. The V gene's germline CDR1 is SQVTM and CDR2 ANQGSEA. The CDR3 runs to 13 residues. Trimming took off 7 bases at V and 2 bases at J, with 13 bases between the two ends.

The chain employs TRBV4-3 and TRBJ2-3; D is unclear. With 0 bases removed from V and 1 base from J, the gap between germline ends came to 8 bases. Germline V lookup: CDR1 LGHNA, CDR2 YSLEER. The CDR3 contains 15 residues. CDR3 loop: CASSQDDGRTDTQYF. The CDR3 DNA reads as TGCGCCAGCAGCCAAGATGACGGCCGCACAGATACGCAGTATTTT.

This chain connects TRBV4-1 to TRBJ1-5, with 8 positions matching TRBD1. J gave up 4 bases and V 0 bases, and 5 bases lay outside the gene matches. Germline CDR1 reads MGHRA; CDR2 reads YSYEKL. The CDR3 contains 16 residues. The CDR3 DNA sequence: TGCGCCAGCAGCCAAGATCGGACAGGGACTAATCAGCCCCAGCATTTT. Encoded protein: CASSQDRTGTNQPQHF.

The genes are TRBV29-1 and TRBJ2-4, with 12 bases that match TRBD1. Germline-derived CDR1 and CDR2 are SQVTM and ANQGSEA. J lost 1 base, V lost 6 bases, and 4 bases had no gene match. The CDR3 consists of 15 residues. The CDR3 spells CSVRDRGLAKNIQYF. CDR3 coding DNA: TGCAGCGTAAGGGACAGGGGGCTGGCCAAAAACATTCAGTACTTC.

The CDR3 DNA follows: TGTGCCTCTCGAAACTTGGCGGGGGGGAGACGGAACACTGAAGCTTTCTTT. Protein product: CASRNLAGGRRNTEAFF. The rearrangement uses TRBV30 and TRBJ1-1; a weak D match, TRBD1 (5 bases). The V gene's germline CDR1 is GTSNPN and CDR2 SVGIG (reference sequence). The V end was cut by 7 bases, the J end by 1 base, with 25 bases between. This CDR3 contains 17 residues.

This clone was seen only a few times. This sequence joins TRBV30 and TRBJ2-7; the D gene could be TRBD1 or TRBD2 (6 bases each). The CDR3 covers 15 residues. Germline values: CDR1 GTSNPN, CDR2 SVGIG (reference sequence). V gave up 0 bases and J gave up 2 bases, with 14 bases separating them. In nucleotides, the CDR3 is TGTGCCTGGAGTGTACAGCCCGGGGGCGCCTACGAGCAGTACTTC. Protein sequence: CAWSVQPGGAYEQYF.

This clone was recorded once. The chain recombines TRBV7-2 with TRBJ2-1; unclear D gene. Deletions cut 2 bases from V and 9 bases from J, with 14 bases between. Per the germline V gene, CDR1 is SGHTA and CDR2 is FQGNSA. This CDR3 contains 14 residues. Here the CDR3 DNA reads TGTGCCAGCAGCTTAAGCCTGGCTGCAGGTGAGCAGTTCTTC. It specifies CASSLSLAAGEQFF.

The chain links TRBV7-9 to TRBJ1-2; the D is unclear. The CDR3 extends over 8 amino acids. The germline V gene encodes CDR1 SEHNR and CDR2 FQNEAQ (reference sequence). Trimming stripped 8 bases from V and 13 bases from J, with 8 bases between. In DNA, the CDR3 is TGTGCCAGCTTACCGGGCACCTTC. Translating it yields CASLPGTF.

Only one count was recorded for this clone. J is TRBJ2-6 and V is TRBV25-1; the D is unclear. V gave up 2 bases and J gave up 2 bases, with 1 base separating them. Germline CDR1 MGHDK, CDR2 SYGVNS. The CDR3 totals 13 residues. The CDR3 DNA follows: TGTGCCAGCAGTGAAGCTGGGGCCAACGTCCTGACTTTC. As protein: CASSEAGANVLTF.

This chain links TRBV5-6 with TRBJ2-2; D may be TRBD2 (5 bases). Between the trimmed V and J ends, which lost 4 bases and 3 bases, there was a span of 10 bases. Germline CDR1 and CDR2: SGHDT and YYEEEE. This CDR3 contains 14 residues. This CDR3 is CASSPGLDTGELFF. CDR3 DNA: TGTGCCAGCAGCCCCGGACTCGACACCGGGGAGCTGTTTTTT. The full variable domain, rest sourced from reference TRBV5-6 and TRBJ2-2, is DAGVTQSPTHLIKTRGQQVTLRCSPKSGHDTVSWYQQALGQGPQFIFQYYEEEERQRGNFPDRFSGHQFPNYSSELNVNALLLGDSALYLCASSPGLDTGELFFGEGSRLTVL.

The chain recombines TRBV5-1 with TRBJ2-6; 7 bases agree with TRBD1. Germline CDR1 SGHRS, CDR2 YFSETQ. This CDR3 has 15 amino acids. J gave up 6 bases and V 5 bases, and 8 bases lay outside the gene matches. CDR3 region: CASRNGTVAANVLTF. CDR3 coding DNA: TGCGCCAGCAGGAATGGGACAGTTGCGGCCAACGTCCTGACTTTC.

The CDR3 spells CASSEAGDGRIYSNQPQHF. The CDR3 region has the DNA TGTGCCAGCAGTGAAGCTGGGGACGGCCGAATTTATAGCAATCAGCCCCAGCATTTT. V and J are TRBV6-1 and TRBJ1-5; a possible D gene is TRBD1 (5 bases). The CDR3 is 19 residues long. V shed 0 bases and J shed 0 bases, with 18 bases lying between them. Germline-derived CDR1 and CDR2 are MNHNS and SASEGT.

CDR3 coding DNA: TGTGCCAGCAGCCCAAGGGGATTCCACTATGGCTACACCTTC. Its protein product is CASSPRGFHYGYTF. V is TRBV27 and J is TRBJ1-2; a weak D match, TRBD1 (5 bases). The germline CDR1 and CDR2 sequences are MNHEY and SMNVEV (reference sequence). The CDR3 is made up of 14 amino acids. Between the trimmed V and J ends, which lost 6 bases and 3 bases, there was a span of 14 bases.

The V and J genes are TRBV19 and TRBJ2-3; D unresolved. Germline V gene sequence: CDR1 LNHDA, CDR2 SQIVND (reference sequence). The germline V and J ends were trimmed by 2 bases and 2 bases, with 8 bases remaining between them. The CDR3 runs 14 residues. The CDR3 spells CASSIWQDTDTQYF. CDR3 bases: TGTGCCAGTAGTATATGGCAGGACACAGATACGCAGTATTTT.

The chain couples TRBV9 to TRBJ2-2; the D is unclear. V was trimmed by 3 bases and J by 5 bases, leaving 5 bases between them. CDR1 SGDLS and CDR2 YYNGEE come from the germline V gene. The CDR3 loop spans 12 amino acids. The CDR3 loop reads CASSGATGELFF. The DNA of the CDR3 is TGTGCCAGCAGCGGAGCGACCGGGGAGCTGTTTTTT.

The chain has TRBV28 and TRBJ1-2, with D unresolved. Germline-derived CDR1 and CDR2 are MDHEN and SYDVKM. This CDR3 comprises 15 residues. The ends were cut back, 5 bases at V and 1 base at J, with 14 bases in the middle. CDR3 sequence (DNA): TGTGCCAGCAGTGTCAGGAGCCCTGTTAACTATGGCTACACCTTC. It encodes CASSVRSPVNYGYTF.

The chain uses TRBV7-9 and TRBJ1-1; the D gene is possibly TRBD1 (6 bases). CDR1 SEHNR and CDR2 FQNEAQ come from the germline V gene (reference sequence). V dropped 5 bases and J dropped 3 bases, with 19 bases sitting between them. This CDR3 is 16 amino acids long. The CDR3 region has the DNA TGTGCCAGCAGCCCCCAGTCCGGGGCAGGGGACACTGAAGCTTTCTTT. It translates to CASSPQSGAGDTEAFF. Full variable domain (rest looked up from reference TRBV7-9 and TRBJ1-1): DTGVSQNPRHKITKRGQNVTFRCDPISEHNRLYWYRQTLGQGPEFLTYFQNEAQLEKSRLLSDRFSAERPKGSFSTLEIQRTEQGDSAMYLCASSPQSGAGDTEAFFGQGTRLTVV.